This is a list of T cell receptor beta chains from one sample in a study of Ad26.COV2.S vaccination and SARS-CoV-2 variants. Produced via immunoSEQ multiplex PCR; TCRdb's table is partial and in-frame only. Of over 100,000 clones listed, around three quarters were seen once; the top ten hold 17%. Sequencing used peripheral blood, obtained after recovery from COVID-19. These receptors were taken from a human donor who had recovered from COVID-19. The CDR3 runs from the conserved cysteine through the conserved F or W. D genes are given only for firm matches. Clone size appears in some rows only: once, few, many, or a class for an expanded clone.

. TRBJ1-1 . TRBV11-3 CASSFMATTEAFF TGTGCCAGCAGCTTCATGGCAACCACTGAAGCTTTCTTT
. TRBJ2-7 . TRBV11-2 CASSLTEAYEQYF TGTGCCAGCAGCTTAACAGAAGCCTACGAGCAGTACTTC
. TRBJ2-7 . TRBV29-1 CSARQREAYEQYF TGCAGCGCTAGACAAAGGGAAGCTTACGAGCAGTACTTC
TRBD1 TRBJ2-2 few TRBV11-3 CASRNTGVGTGELFF TGTGCCAGCAGGAATACAGGGGTGGGCACCGGGGAGCTGTTTTTT
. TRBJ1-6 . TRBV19 CASSTGLSSYNSPLHF TGTGCCAGTAGTACTGGACTGAGCTCCTATAATTCACCCCTCCACTTT
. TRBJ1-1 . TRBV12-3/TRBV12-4 CASRGSQNTEAFF TGTGCCAGCAGGGGATCACAAAACACTGAAGCTTTCTTT
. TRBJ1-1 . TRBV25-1 CASSELSVQGGENTEAFF TGTGCCAGCAGTGAATTATCTGTACAGGGAGGGGAAAACACTGAAGCTTTCTTT
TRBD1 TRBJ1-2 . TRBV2 CAWTGFLGYTF TGTGCCTGGACAGGGTTTCTTGGCTACACCTTC
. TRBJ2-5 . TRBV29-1 CSVGPRQAQETQYF TGCAGCGTTGGGCCCCGACAGGCACAAGAGACCCAGTACTTC
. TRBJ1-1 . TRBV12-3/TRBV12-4 CASSDPNTEAFF TGTGCCAGCAGCGACCCGAACACTGAAGCTTTCTTT
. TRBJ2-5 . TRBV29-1 CSVVGPEETQYF TGCAGCGTTGTAGGGCCAGAGGAGACCCAGTACTTC
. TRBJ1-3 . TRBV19 CASDALTLTGRGGNTIYF TGTGCCAGCGACGCCTTAACGCTTACAGGCCGGGGAGGAAACACCATATATTTT
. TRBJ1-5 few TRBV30 CAWSSGRHQPQHF TGTGCCTGGAGTAGTGGGAGACATCAGCCCCAGCATTTT
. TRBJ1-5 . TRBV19 CASSIVPGSYSNQPQHF TGTGCCAGTAGTATAGTTCCAGGATCTTATAGCAATCAGCCCCAGCATTTT
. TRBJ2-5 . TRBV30 CALDGETQYF TGTGCCTTAGACGGAGAGACCCAGTACTTC
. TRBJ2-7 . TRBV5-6 CASRMTGASYEQYF TGTGCCAGCAGAATGACCGGGGCCTCCTACGAGCAGTACTTC
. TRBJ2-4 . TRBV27 CASSSIAKNIQYF TGTGCCAGCAGTTCCATAGCCAAAAACATTCAGTACTTC
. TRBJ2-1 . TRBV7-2 CASSPTRYNEQFF TGTGCCAGCAGCCCAACTCGCTACAATGAGCAGTTCTTC
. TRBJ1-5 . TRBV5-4 CASSTGEDQPQHF TGTGCCAGCAGCACAGGAGAAGATCAGCCCCAGCATTTT
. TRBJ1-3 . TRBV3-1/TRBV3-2 CASSQNGNTIYF TGTGCCAGCAGCCAAAACGGAAACACCATATATTTT
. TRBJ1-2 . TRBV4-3 CASSQGGLRGYTF TGCGCCAGCAGCCAAGGGGGTCTTCGGGGCTACACCTTC
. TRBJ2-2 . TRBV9 CASSVGGGALGGELFF TGTGCCAGCAGCGTAGGAGGGGGGGCCCTCGGCGGGGAGCTGTTTTTT